The 6 T cell receptor beta chains given below trace back to one sample, sequenced in a study of human T cells and chemical hapten exposure. Each CDR3 protein is one row after TCRdb ran MiXCR on the RACE reads. The data show around 80,000 distinct CDR3 sequences, about 8.6% seen once. Indicated time point: healthy volunteer bleed at 6 weeks. Unfractionated whole blood yielded total RNA. The sequenced material came from whole blood. The receptors shown here come from a male donor in good health. Some clones in this sample may be carry-over from other donors' samples.

V usage is TRBV30 and J usage is TRBJ2-2, with TRBD2 identical over 7 bases. V lost 2 bases and J lost 3; bases outside the gene matches: 3. Looked up from germline, CDR1 is GTSNPN and CDR2 is SVGIG (reference sequence). This CDR3 comprises 14 residues. The CDR3 reads CAWSSLADTGELFF. The CDR3, as DNA: TGTGCCTGGAGTTCCCTAGCGGACACCGGGGAGCTGTTTTTT.

The J gene is TRBJ1-2, the V gene TRBV27; 7 bases line up with TRBD1. Germline loops: CDR1 MNHEY, CDR2 SMNVEV (reference sequence). V shed 8 bases, J shed 4 bases, and the junction held 7 bases outside the gene matches. CDR3 length equals 13 residues. The CDR3 region has the DNA TGTGCCAGCGGAGACAGGGCAGGCTATGGCTACACCTTC. This translates into CASGDRAGYGYTF.

This sequence joins TRBV20-1 and TRBJ2-3, with a weak D call TRBD1 (6 bases). This CDR3 spans 14 amino acids. V was pared by 6 bases and J by 5 bases, with 18 bases between. From germline, CDR1 is DFQATT and CDR2 SNEGSKA (reference sequence). This CDR3 is CSAENQGQVDTQYF. DNA of the CDR3: TGCAGTGCCGAAAACCAGGGGCAGGTAGATACGCAGTATTTT.

The gene calls are TRBV6-5 and TRBJ1-1, with D uncertain. Germline lookup yields CDR1 MNHEY and CDR2 SVGAGI. This CDR3 is 13 amino acids long. Trimming removed 6 bases at V and 2 bases at J, with 10 bases between. DNA of the CDR3: TGTGCCAGCAGCCCGGGAGACAACACTGAAGCTTTCTTT. This translates into CASSPGDNTEAFF.

This clonotype was seen many times. The V gene is TRBV20-1, the J gene TRBJ1-6; D ambiguous. The CDR3 is made up of 15 amino acids. With 5 bases removed from V and 7 bases from J, the gap between germline ends came to 18 bases. CDR1 is DFQATT and CDR2 is SNEGSKA in the germline V gene (reference sequence). CDR3 sequence reads: CSAFDSPISNSPLHF. Written as DNA, the CDR3 is TGCAGTGCTTTTGACTCTCCAATCTCCAATTCACCCCTCCACTTT.

This clonotype was observed a handful of times. This chain connects TRBV28 to TRBJ2-7; D possibly uses TRBD1 or TRBD2 (5 bases each). Germline loops: CDR1 MDHEN, CDR2 SYDVKM. The CDR3 totals 11 residues. Deletions cut 2 bases from V and 10 bases from J, with 9 bases between. The CDR3 sequence is CASSLRGPQYF. As DNA, the CDR3 is TGTGCCAGCAGTTTAAGGGGACCCCAGTACTTC.